These T cell receptor beta chains were read from a single sample in a study of OX40 agonist ivuxolimab in advanced cancers. Assay used: immunoSEQ multiplex PCR; TCRdb lists only in-frame clones, some missing. In the table there are 14,000 or so clones, about 94% of which are singletons. This material consisted of CD4+ or CD8+ T cells sorted from blood, taken in a trial of the OX40 agonist ivuxolimab. The receptors were sampled from an adult with an advanced solid tumor such as melanoma, head and neck, liver or kidney cancer. Each CDR3 is given with its conserved first and last residue. A D gene is named only where the DNA matches it firmly. The size field is filled for only some rows; it gives once, few, many or a size class.

V gene,J gene,D gene,clone size,CDR3 DNA,CDR3 protein
TRBV19,TRBJ2-5,TRBD1,.,TGTGCCAGTAGTATGACAGGGGGGGAGACCCAGTACTTC,CASSMTGGETQYF
TRBV5-4,TRBJ1-2,.,.,TGTGCCAGCAGCTTTTCTCCCGAAGTCCCCTATGGCTACACCTTC,CASSFSPEVPYGYTF
TRBV5-6,TRBJ2-7,.,.,TGTGCTAGCAGTTTCGGCCAAAACCTCGAGCAGTACTTC,CASSFGQNLEQYF
TRBV14,TRBJ2-7,.,.,TGTGCCAGCAGCCAAGGGCTTTTCTACGAGCAGTACTTC,CASSQGLFYEQYF
TRBV6-1,TRBJ2-1,.,.,TGTGCCCTGGGACATGTCCTCAATGAGCAGTTCTTC,CALGHVLNEQFF
TRBV6-6,TRBJ1-5,.,.,TGTGCCAGCAAAAGGGGGACACACGATCAGCCCCAGCATTTT,CASKRGTHDQPQHF
TRBV5-6,TRBJ2-1,.,.,TGTGCCAGCAAATGGGGTTACAATGAGCAGTTCTTC,CASKWGYNEQFF
TRBV5-6,TRBJ2-1,TRBD2,.,TGTGCCAGCAGTCAAGTAGCGGGAAAGAATGAGCAGTTCTTC,CASSQVAGKNEQFF
TRBV6-5,TRBJ1-5,.,.,TGTGCCAGCAGTTACCCAGGGACCAATCAGCCCCAGCATTTT,CASSYPGTNQPQHF
TRBV7-2,TRBJ1-3,.,.,TGTGCCAGCACCACGGACCTGACTGGAAACACCATATATTTT,CASTTDLTGNTIYF
TRBV7-9,TRBJ2-7,.,.,TGTGCCAGCAGCAGCGGCCCCTACGAGCAGTACTTC,CASSSGPYEQYF
TRBV4-1,TRBJ1-1,.,once,TGCGCCAGCAGCCACCCCTGGGGGGGTAATACTGAAGCTTTCTTT,CASSHPWGGNTEAFF
TRBV5-6,TRBJ2-1,TRBD1,.,TGTGCCATCGAGAATTGGAACAGGGGGTCCCGTGAGCAGTTCTTC,CAIENWNRGSREQFF
TRBV7-9,TRBJ1-2,.,.,TGTGCCAGCAGCTCGGACCTAGGATATGGCTACACCTTC,CASSSDLGYGYTF
TRBV29-1,TRBJ2-2,.,.,.,CSVEDPFGAGELFF
TRBV9,TRBJ1-1,TRBD1,.,TGTGCCAGCAGCGTACCGACAGGGGGCTTCGGTGAAGCTTTCTTT,CASSVPTGGFGEAFF
TRBV5-1,TRBJ1-2,TRBD1,.,TGCGCCAGCAGCTTGGGAGGGACAGGGGTCAACTATGGCTACACCTTC,CASSLGGTGVNYGYTF
TRBV9,TRBJ1-1,TRBD1,.,TGTGCCAGCAGCCCACGGACAGGGGTGGACACTGAAGCTTTCTTT,CASSPRTGVDTEAFF
TRBV9,TRBJ2-3,.,.,TGTGCCAGCAGCCACGAAAAAGATACGCAGTATTTT,CASSHEKDTQYF
TRBV7-8,TRBJ2-7,.,.,TGTGCCAGCAGCGCGGACGCCTACGAGCAGTACTTC,CASSADAYEQYF
TRBV28,TRBJ1-1,TRBD1,.,TGTGCCAGCAGCAGGGGGCAGGGATTTATGAACACTGAAGCTTTCTTT,CASSRGQGFMNTEAFF
TRBV30,TRBJ1-2,.,.,TGTGCCTGGATGCCCGGGCTAGCTAACTATGGCTACACCTTC,CAWMPGLANYGYTF
TRBV11-2,TRBJ1-3,.,.,TGTGCCAGCAGCTTACGGAACACCATATATTTT,CASSLRNTIYF
TRBV5-1,TRBJ2-3,.,.,TGCGCCAGCAGCTTGGACCCATCGCCCGTATCAGATACGCAGTATTTT,CASSLDPSPVSDTQYF
TRBV10-3,TRBJ1-2,.,.,TGTGCCATAAGGGACGGCAACTATGGCTACACCTTC,CAIRDGNYGYTF
TRBV2,TRBJ2-7,.,.,TGTGCCAGCAAAGCCCTCCTAGACAGGAGCTCCTACGAGCAGTACTTC,CASKALLDRSSYEQYF
TRBV13,TRBJ2-7,TRBD1,.,TGTGCCAGCAGCTTAGGAATCGGGACAGGCGAGGCCTACGAGCAGTACTTC,CASSLGIGTGEAYEQYF
TRBV28,TRBJ2-7,TRBD1,once,TGTGCCAGCAGTACACAGGGGGCTGGCCGAGTTTACTACGAGCAGTACTTC,CASSTQGAGRVYYEQYF
TRBV2,TRBJ1-6,.,.,TGTGCCAGCAGTGAAGCCCCGGAGGGGGTCGGCTCACCCCTCCACTTT,CASSEAPEGVGSPLHF
TRBV7-2,TRBJ2-7,TRBD1,.,TGTGCCAGCAGCACCGGGACAGACCTCTACGAGCAGTACTTC,CASSTGTDLYEQYF